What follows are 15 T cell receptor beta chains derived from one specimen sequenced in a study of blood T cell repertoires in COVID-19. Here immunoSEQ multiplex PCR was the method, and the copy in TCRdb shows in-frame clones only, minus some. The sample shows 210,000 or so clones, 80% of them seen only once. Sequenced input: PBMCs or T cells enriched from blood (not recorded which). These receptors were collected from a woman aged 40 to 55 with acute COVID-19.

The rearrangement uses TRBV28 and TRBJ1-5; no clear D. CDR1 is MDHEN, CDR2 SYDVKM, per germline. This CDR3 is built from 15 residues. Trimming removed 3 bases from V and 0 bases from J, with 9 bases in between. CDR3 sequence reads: CASSFGDYSNQPQHF. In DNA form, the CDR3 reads TGTGCCAGCAGTTTCGGAGATTATAGCAATCAGCCCCAGCATTTT.

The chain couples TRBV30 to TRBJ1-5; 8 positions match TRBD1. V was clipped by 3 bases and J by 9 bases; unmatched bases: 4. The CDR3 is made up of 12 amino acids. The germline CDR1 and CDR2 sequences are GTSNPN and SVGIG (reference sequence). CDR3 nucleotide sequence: TGTGCCTGGAGCAGGGGGCAGGGGCCCCAGCATTTT. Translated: CAWSRGQGPQHF.

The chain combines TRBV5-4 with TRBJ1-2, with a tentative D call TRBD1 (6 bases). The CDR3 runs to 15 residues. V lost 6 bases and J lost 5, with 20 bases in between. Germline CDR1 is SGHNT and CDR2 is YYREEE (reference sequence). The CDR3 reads CASTLPGGSEYGYTF. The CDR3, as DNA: TGTGCCAGCACCCTCCCGGGGGGCTCAGAGTATGGCTACACCTTC.

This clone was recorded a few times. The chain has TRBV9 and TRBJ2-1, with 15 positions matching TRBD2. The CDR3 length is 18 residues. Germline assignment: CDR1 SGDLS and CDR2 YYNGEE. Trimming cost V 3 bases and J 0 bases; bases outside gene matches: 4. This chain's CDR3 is CASSGGTSGGSSYNEQFF. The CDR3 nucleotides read TGTGCCAGCAGCGGCGGGACTAGCGGGGGGAGCTCCTACAATGAGCAGTTCTTC.

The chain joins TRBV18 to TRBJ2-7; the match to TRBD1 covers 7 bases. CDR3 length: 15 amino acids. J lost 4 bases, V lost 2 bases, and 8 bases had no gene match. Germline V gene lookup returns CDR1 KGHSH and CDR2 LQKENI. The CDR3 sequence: CASSPGPGGLYEQYF. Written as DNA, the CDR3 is TGTGCCAGCTCACCAGGGCCAGGGGGTTTATACGAGCAGTACTTC.

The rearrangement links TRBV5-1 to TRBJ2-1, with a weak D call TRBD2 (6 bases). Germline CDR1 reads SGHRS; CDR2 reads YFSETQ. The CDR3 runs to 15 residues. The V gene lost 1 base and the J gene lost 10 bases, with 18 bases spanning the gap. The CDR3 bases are TGCGCCAGCAGCTTGATCTCCCGGGCGGGGAGGGAGCAGTTCTTC. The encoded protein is CASSLISRAGREQFF.

CDR3 protein: CASSPGLSYEQYF. The DNA of the CDR3 is TGTGCCAGCAGTCCGGGTCTTTCCTACGAGCAGTACTTC. The J gene is TRBJ2-7, the V gene TRBV27; D is unclear. V was pared by 5 bases and J by 1 base, with 9 bases between. This CDR3 contains 13 residues. Germline CDR1 and CDR2: MNHEY and SMNVEV (reference sequence).

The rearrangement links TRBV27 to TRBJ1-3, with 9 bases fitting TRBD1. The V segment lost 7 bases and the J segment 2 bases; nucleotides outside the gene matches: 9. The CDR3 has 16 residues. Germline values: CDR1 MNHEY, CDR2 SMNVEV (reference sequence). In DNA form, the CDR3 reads TGTGCCAGCATCCCCAGGGACAGGGATGCTGGAAACACCATATATTTT. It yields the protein CASIPRDRDAGNTIYF.

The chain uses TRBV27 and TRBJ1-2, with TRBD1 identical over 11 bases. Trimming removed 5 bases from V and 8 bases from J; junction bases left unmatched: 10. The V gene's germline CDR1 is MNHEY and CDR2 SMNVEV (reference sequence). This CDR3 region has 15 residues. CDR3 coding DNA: TGTGCCAGCAGTCCCCGGACAGGGGGCGTGGGAGGCTACACCTTC. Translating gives CASSPRTGGVGGYTF.

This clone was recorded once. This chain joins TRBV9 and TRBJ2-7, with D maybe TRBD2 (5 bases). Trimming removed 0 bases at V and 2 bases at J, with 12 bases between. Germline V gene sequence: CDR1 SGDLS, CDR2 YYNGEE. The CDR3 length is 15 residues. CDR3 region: CASSVDASRPYEQYF. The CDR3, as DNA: TGTGCCAGCAGCGTAGATGCTAGCAGACCCTACGAGCAGTACTTC.

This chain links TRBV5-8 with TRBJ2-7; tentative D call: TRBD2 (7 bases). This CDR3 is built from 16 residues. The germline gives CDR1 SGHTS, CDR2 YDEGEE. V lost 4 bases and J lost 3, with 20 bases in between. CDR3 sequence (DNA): TGTGCCAGCAGCCAAGGGTCGAGCGGGACATTCTACGAGCAGTACTTC. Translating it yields CASSQGSSGTFYEQYF.

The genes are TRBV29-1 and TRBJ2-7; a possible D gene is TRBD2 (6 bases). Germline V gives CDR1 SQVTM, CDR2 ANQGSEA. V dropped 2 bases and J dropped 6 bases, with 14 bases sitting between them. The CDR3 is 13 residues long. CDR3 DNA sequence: TGCAGCGTTGAAATGGTCTGGCGGGGCGAGCAGTACTTC. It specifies CSVEMVWRGEQYF.

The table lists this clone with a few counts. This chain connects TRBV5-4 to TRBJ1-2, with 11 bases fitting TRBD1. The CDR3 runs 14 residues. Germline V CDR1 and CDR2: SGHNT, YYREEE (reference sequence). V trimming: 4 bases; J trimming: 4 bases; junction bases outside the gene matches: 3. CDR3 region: CASSGQGASYGYTF. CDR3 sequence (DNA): TGTGCCAGCAGCGGACAGGGGGCGAGCTATGGCTACACCTTC.

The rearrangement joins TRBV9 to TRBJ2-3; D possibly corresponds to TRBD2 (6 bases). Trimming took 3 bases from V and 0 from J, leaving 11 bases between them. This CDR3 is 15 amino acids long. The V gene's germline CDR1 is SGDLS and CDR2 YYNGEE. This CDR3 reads CASSARTTSTDTQYF. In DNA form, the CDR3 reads TGTGCCAGCAGCGCCCGGACTACCAGCACAGATACGCAGTATTTT.

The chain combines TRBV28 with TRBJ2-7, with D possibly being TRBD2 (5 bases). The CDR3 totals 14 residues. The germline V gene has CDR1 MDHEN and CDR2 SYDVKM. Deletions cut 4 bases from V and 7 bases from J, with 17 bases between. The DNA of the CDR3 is TGTGCCAGCAGTTCCGGACTGGTAGGTTGGGAGCAGTACTTC. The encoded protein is CASSSGLVGWEQYF.